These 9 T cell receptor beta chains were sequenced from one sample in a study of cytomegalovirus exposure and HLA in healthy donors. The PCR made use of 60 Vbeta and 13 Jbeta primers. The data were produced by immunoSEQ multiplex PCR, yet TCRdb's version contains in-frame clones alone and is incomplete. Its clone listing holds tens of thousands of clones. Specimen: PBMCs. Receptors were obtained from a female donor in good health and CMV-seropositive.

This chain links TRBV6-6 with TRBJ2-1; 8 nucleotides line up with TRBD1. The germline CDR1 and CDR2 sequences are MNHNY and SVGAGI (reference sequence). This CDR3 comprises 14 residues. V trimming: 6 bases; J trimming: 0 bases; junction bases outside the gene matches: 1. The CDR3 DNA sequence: TGTGCCAGCAGCGGACAGGGCTCCTACAATGAGCAGTTCTTC. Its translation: CASSGQGSYNEQFF.

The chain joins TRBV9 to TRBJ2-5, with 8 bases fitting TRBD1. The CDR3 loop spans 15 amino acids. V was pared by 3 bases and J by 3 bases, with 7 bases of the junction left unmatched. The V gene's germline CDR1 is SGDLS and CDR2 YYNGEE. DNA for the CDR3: TGTGCCAGCAGCGACAGCAGGGGGCTGGAAGAGACCCAGTACTTC. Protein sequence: CASSDSRGLEETQYF.

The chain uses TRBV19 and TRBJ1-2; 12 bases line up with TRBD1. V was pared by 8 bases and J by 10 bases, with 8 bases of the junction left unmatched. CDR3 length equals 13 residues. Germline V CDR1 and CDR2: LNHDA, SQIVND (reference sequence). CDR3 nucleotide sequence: TGTGCCAGTTCCCCCCGGGACAGGGGGCTCTACACCTTC. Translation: CASSPRDRGLYTF. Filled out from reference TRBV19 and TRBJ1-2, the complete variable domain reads DGGITQSPKYLFRKEGQNVTLSCEQNLNHDAMYWYRQDPGQGLRLIYYSQIVNDFQKGDIAEGYSVSREKKESFPLTVTSAQKNPTAFYLCASSPRDRGLYTFGSGTRLTVV.

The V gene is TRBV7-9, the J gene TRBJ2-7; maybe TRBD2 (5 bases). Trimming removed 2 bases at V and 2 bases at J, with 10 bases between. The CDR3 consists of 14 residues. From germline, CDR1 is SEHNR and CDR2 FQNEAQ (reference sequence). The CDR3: CASSLSGSAYEQYF. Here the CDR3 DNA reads TGTGCCAGCAGCTTAAGCGGCAGCGCCTACGAGCAGTACTTC.

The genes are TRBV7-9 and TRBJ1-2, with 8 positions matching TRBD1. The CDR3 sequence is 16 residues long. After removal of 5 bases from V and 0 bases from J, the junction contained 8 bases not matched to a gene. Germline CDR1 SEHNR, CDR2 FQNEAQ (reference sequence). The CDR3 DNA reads TGTGCCAGCAGCCAATTCGCGGGACAGGCTAACTATGGCTACACCTTC. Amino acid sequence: CASSQFAGQANYGYTF.

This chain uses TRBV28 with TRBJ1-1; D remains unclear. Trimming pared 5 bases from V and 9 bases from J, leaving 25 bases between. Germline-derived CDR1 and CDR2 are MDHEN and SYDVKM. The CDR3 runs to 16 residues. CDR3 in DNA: TGTGCCAGCAGTCCCCCTTGGACCGCCTGGGAGTCTAAAGCTTTCTTT. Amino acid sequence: CASSPPWTAWESKAFF. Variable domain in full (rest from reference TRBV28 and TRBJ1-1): DVKVTQSSRYLVKRTGEKVFLECVQDMDHENMFWYRQDPGLGLRLIYFSYDVKMKEKGDIPEGYSVSREKKERFSLILESASTNQTSMYLCASSPPWTAWESKAFFGQGTRLTVV.

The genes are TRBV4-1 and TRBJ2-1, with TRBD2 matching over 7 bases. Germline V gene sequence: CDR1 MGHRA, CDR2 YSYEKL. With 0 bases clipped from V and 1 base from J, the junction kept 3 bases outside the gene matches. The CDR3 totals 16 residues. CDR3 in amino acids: CASSQDGRESYNEQFF. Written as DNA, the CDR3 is TGCGCCAGCAGCCAAGATGGGCGGGAGTCCTACAATGAGCAGTTCTTC.

Here the CDR3 DNA reads TGTGCCAGCAGTTTTCGGGGACTCCATGAGCAGTACTTC. It yields the protein CASSFRGLHEQYF. V is TRBV27 and J is TRBJ2-7, with a possible D match to TRBD2 (6 bases). CDR3 length equals 13 residues. Germline lookup yields CDR1 MNHEY and CDR2 SMNVEV (reference sequence). Trimming left V 3 bases short and J 7 bases short, with 13 bases between.

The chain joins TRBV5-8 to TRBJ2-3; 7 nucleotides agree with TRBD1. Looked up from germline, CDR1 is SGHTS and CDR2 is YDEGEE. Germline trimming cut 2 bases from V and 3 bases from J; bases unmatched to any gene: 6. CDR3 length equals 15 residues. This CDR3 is CASSFVQGLTDTQYF. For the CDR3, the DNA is TGTGCCAGCAGCTTCGTACAGGGGTTGACAGATACGCAGTATTTT.